This T cell receptor (beta chain) was recorded in a study of preoperative IRX-2 immunotherapy in early breast cancer (dated by TCRdb to the late 2010s). The library was prepared using the immunoSEQ multiplex PCR assay. TCRdb holds this immuneACCESS table with in-frame rearrangements only. Some clones are missing; in checked studies, unresolved V genes explain under half, and the rest has no known cause. The sample table shows tens of thousands of clones, and around four fifths are seen once. Nearly 1.5% of the sample is in the top ten clones. This clone turned up a few times. Its antigen is still unknown. No per-base quality is available; no much larger clone lies one base away. Trimming takes 6 bases from V and 6 bases from J, and the germline ends sit 12 bases apart. The CDR3, cysteine through phenylalanine, is 12 amino acids long. Solely the CDR3 DNA is kept, with 36 bases framed from the first base. Based on the germline V gene, the CDR1 and CDR2 sequences are MNHGY and SAAAGT.

Per the publication, the treatment or condition label means: preoperative locoregional IRX-2 cytokine immunotherapy. The samples were obtained from a phase Ib study in which preoperative, locoregional IRX-2 cytokine immunotherapy intended to prime immune responses was tested. Patients with early-stage breast cancer who were given IRX-2 before surgery served as donors. The chain links TRBV6-8 with TRBJ2-7; a tentative D call is TRBD2 (6 bases match). Here the sequenced sample was lymph node tissue, taken after IRX-2 immunotherapy. The sequence came from a human donor with breast cancer. DNA sequence: TGTGCCAGCAGCTACGGGGGTCTCGAGCAGTACTTC. This sequence encodes CASSYGGLEQYF.